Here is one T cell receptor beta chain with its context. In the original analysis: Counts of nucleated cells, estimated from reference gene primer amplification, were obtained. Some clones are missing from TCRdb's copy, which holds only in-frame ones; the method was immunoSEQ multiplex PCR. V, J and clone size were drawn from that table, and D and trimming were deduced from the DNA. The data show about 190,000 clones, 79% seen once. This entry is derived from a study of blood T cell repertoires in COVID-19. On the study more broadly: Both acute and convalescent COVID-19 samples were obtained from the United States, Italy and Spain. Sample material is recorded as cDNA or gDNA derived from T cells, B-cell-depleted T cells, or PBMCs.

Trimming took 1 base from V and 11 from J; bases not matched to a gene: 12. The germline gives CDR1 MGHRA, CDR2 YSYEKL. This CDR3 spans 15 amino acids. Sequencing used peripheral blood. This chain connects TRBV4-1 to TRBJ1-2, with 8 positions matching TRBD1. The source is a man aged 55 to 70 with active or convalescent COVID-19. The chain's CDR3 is CASSQVPQGAKAYTF. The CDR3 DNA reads TGCGCCAGCAGCCAAGTCCCCCAGGGGGCCAAGGCTTACACCTTC.